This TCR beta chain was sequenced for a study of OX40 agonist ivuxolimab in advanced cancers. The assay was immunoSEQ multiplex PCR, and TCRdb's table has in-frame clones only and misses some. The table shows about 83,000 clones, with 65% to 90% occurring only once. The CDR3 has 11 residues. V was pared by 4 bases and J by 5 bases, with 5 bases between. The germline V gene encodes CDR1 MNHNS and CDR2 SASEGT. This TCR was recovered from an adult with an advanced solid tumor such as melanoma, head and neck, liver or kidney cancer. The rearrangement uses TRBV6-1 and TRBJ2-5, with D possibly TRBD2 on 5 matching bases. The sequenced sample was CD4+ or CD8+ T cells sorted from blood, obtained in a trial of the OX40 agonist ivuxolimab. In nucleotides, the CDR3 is TGTGCCAGCAGTGGGAGGGAGACCCAGTACTTC. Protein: CASSGRETQYF.